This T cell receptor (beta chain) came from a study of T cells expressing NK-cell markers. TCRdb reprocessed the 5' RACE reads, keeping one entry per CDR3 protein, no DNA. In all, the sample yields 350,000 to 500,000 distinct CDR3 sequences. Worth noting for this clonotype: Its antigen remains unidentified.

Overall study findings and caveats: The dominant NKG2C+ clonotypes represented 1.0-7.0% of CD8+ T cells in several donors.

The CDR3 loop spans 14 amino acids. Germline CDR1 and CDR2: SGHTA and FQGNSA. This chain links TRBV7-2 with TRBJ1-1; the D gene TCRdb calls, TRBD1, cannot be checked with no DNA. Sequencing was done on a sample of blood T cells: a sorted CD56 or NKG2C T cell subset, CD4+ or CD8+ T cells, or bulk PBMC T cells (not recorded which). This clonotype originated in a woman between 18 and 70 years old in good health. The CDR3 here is CASRQNRVIFEAFF.